Included here is one TCR beta chain sequence, with context. The antigen remains unidentified. This specimen comes from a study of cytomegalovirus exposure and HLA in healthy donors. Turning to the study itself: Most donors, around 81% of over 300 genotyped, fell in the Caucasian-associated ancestry cluster.

Study-level results: It was assumed in the presence/absence analyses that sequencing depth was roughly uniform across donors. Another analysis was done later, and it associated 17,000 or so TCR beta sequences with HLA alleles at 0.05 false discovery rate.

Germline V gene sequence: CDR1 MGHRA, CDR2 YSYEKL. This CDR3 comprises 19 residues. Losses at the gene ends were 0 bases for V and 6 bases for J; bases not matched to a gene: 18. PCR primers comprised 60 Vbeta and 13 Jbeta primers. Generated by immunoSEQ multiplex PCR, the TCRdb table keeps only in-frame clones and is missing some. The sample carries about 79,000 clones, 70% to 85% recorded once. The sequencing sample was made of PBMCs. The chain couples TRBV4-1 to TRBJ2-3; 7 positions agree with TRBD2. The sequence came from a man aged 35-49 years in good health and CMV-seropositive. CDR3 nucleotides: TGCGCCAGCAGCCAAGAAACACTTTTAGAAGCGGGGTCGGTGGATACGCAGTATTTT. Translating gives CASSQETLLEAGSVDTQYF.